These T cell receptor beta chains were read from a single sample in a study of cytomegalovirus exposure and HLA in healthy donors. The protocol was immunoSEQ multiplex PCR, while the TCRdb copy is restricted to in-frame clones and leaves out a portion. The data hold about 43,000 clones, with 51% observed a single time. Material for sequencing was PBMCs. The source of these receptors is a man in his sixties in good health and CMV-seronegative. Both conserved end residues are part of each CDR3. D genes are given only for firm matches. Clone size is not always given. Where it is, it says once, few, many or a class for expanded clones.

CDR3aa: CASSYRGGLDSYEQYF; CDR3nt: TGTGCCAGCAGTTACCGGGGTGGTCTAGACTCCTACGAGCAGTACTTC; v_gene: TRBV6-6; j_gene: TRBJ2-7; abundance: .; d_gene: .
CDR3aa: CAGWNRVMSGYTF; CDR3nt: TGTGCCGGGTGGAACAGGGTAATGAGTGGCTACACCTTC; v_gene: TRBV30; j_gene: TRBJ1-2; abundance: .; d_gene: .
CDR3aa: CASSLSVGGNEQFF; CDR3nt: TGTGCCAGCAGCTTAAGTGTGGGGGGAAATGAGCAGTTCTTC; v_gene: TRBV7-2; j_gene: TRBJ2-1; abundance: .; d_gene: .
CDR3aa: CAGSPPGTRFSGNTIYF; CDR3nt: TGTGCCGGCAGCCCCCCCGGGACACGCTTCTCTGGAAACACCATATATTTT; v_gene: TRBV11-2; j_gene: TRBJ1-3; abundance: .; d_gene: .
CDR3aa: CASSSGQGTSGYTF; CDR3nt: TGTGCCAGCAGCTCAGGACAGGGGACGAGTGGCTACACCTTC; v_gene: TRBV7-6; j_gene: TRBJ1-2; abundance: once; d_gene: TRBD1
CDR3aa: CASSPIGELGSQHF; CDR3nt: TGTGCCAGCAGCCCTATCGGGGAGCTAGGGTCCCAGCATTTT; v_gene: TRBV6-5; j_gene: TRBJ1-5; abundance: .; d_gene: .
CDR3aa: CASSPGLVADEQFF; CDR3nt: TGTGCCAGCTCACCGGGACTAGTAGCGGATGAGCAGTTCTTC; v_gene: TRBV18; j_gene: TRBJ2-1; abundance: few; d_gene: TRBD2
CDR3aa: CASSQDAGGGVEQYF; CDR3nt: TGCGCCAGCAGCCAAGATGCGGGAGGAGGGGTCGAGCAGTACTTC; v_gene: TRBV4-3; j_gene: TRBJ2-7; abundance: few; d_gene: TRBD2
CDR3aa: CASSLGSYGYTF; CDR3nt: TGCGCCAGCAGCTTGGGCAGCTATGGCTACACCTTC; v_gene: TRBV5-1; j_gene: TRBJ1-2; abundance: .; d_gene: .
CDR3aa: CASSPREEQFF; CDR3nt: TGTGCCAGCAGTCCCCGTGAGGAGCAGTTCTTC; v_gene: TRBV6-6; j_gene: TRBJ2-1; abundance: .; d_gene: .
CDR3aa: CASIGQLDTEAFF; CDR3nt: TGTGCCAGCATAGGACAGCTGGACACTGAAGCTTTCTTT; v_gene: TRBV2; j_gene: TRBJ1-1; abundance: medium-sized; d_gene: .
CDR3aa: CASSGWGQAFYEQYF; CDR3nt: TGTGCCAGCAGTGGCTGGGGACAGGCCTTCTACGAGCAGTACTTC; v_gene: TRBV28; j_gene: TRBJ2-7; abundance: .; d_gene: TRBD1
CDR3aa: CASSEANQGLEKLFF; CDR3nt: TGTGCCAGCAGTGAAGCAAACCAGGGTCTTGAAAAACTGTTTTTT; v_gene: TRBV2; j_gene: TRBJ1-4; abundance: few; d_gene: .
CDR3aa: CASRKQGDYGYTF; CDR3nt: TGTGCCAGCAGAAAACAGGGGGACTATGGCTACACCTTC; v_gene: TRBV27; j_gene: TRBJ1-2; abundance: .; d_gene: TRBD1
CDR3aa: CASSLGRGPPDTQYF; CDR3nt: TGTGCCAGCAGTTTAGGTAGGGGGCCGCCAGATACGCAGTATTTT; v_gene: TRBV27; j_gene: TRBJ2-3; abundance: few; d_gene: TRBD1
CDR3aa: CASSFGQAQETQYF; CDR3nt: TGTGCCAGCAGCTTTGGACAGGCCCAAGAGACCCAGTACTTC; v_gene: TRBV5-6; j_gene: TRBJ2-5; abundance: .; d_gene: TRBD1
CDR3aa: CASRPGLAGYNEQFF; CDR3nt: TGTGCCAGCAGGCCGGGACTAGCGGGGTACAATGAGCAGTTCTTC; v_gene: TRBV6-5; j_gene: TRBJ2-1; abundance: .; d_gene: TRBD2
CDR3aa: CAGGQDGPEQYF; CDR3nt: TGTGCCGGGGGACAGGATGGGCCCGAGCAGTACTTC; v_gene: TRBV2; j_gene: TRBJ2-7; abundance: .; d_gene: TRBD1
CDR3aa: CASSRSSGTGNTIYF; CDR3nt: TGTGCCAGCAGCCGTAGCAGCGGGACAGGAAACACCATATATTTT; v_gene: TRBV6-5; j_gene: TRBJ1-3; abundance: .; d_gene: .
CDR3aa: CASTIGGGAEAFF; CDR3nt: TGTGCCAGCACCATTGGGGGGGGCGCTGAAGCTTTCTTT; v_gene: TRBV5-5; j_gene: TRBJ1-1; abundance: .; d_gene: .
CDR3aa: CASSEQGRNTEAFF; CDR3nt: TGTGCCAGCAGTGAACAGGGGAGGAACACTGAAGCTTTCTTT; v_gene: TRBV2; j_gene: TRBJ1-1; abundance: .; d_gene: .
CDR3aa: CASSYQVLSYEQYF; CDR3nt: TGTGCCAGCAGTTACCAGGTCCTCTCCTACGAGCAGTACTTC; v_gene: TRBV6-5; j_gene: TRBJ2-7; abundance: few; d_gene: .
CDR3aa: CASSSSGYEQYF; CDR3nt: TGTGCCAGCAGCTCCAGCGGGTACGAGCAGTACTTC; v_gene: TRBV6-5; j_gene: TRBJ2-7; abundance: .; d_gene: .
CDR3aa: CASSVGGRASDEQFF; CDR3nt: TGTGCCAGCAGCGTAGGCGGGAGGGCCTCAGATGAGCAGTTCTTC; v_gene: TRBV9; j_gene: TRBJ2-1; abundance: medium-sized; d_gene: TRBD2
CDR3aa: CASSEARDNVYEQYF; CDR3nt: TGTGCCAGCAGTGAAGCGAGGGATAATGTCTACGAGCAGTACTTC; v_gene: TRBV6-1; j_gene: TRBJ2-7; abundance: .; d_gene: .
CDR3aa: CAWSFTGEQPQHF; CDR3nt: TGTGCCTGGAGTTTTACAGGGGAACAGCCCCAGCATTTT; v_gene: TRBV30; j_gene: TRBJ1-5; abundance: .; d_gene: TRBD1
CDR3aa: CASALGTSGRKYF; CDR3nt: TGTGCCAGCGCCTTGGGTACTAGCGGGAGAAAGTACTTC; v_gene: TRBV6-6; j_gene: TRBJ2-7; abundance: .; d_gene: TRBD2
CDR3aa: CASSLAGEPYEQYF; CDR3nt: TGTGCCAGCAGCCTAGCGGGCGAACCCTACGAGCAGTACTTC; v_gene: TRBV7-2; j_gene: TRBJ2-7; abundance: .; d_gene: TRBD2
CDR3aa: CASSFSPTSGRFPYEQYF; CDR3nt: TGTGCCAGCAGCTTCTCTCCTACTAGCGGGAGGTTCCCCTACGAGCAGTACTTC; v_gene: TRBV7-2; j_gene: TRBJ2-7; abundance: .; d_gene: TRBD2
CDR3aa: CSVHRLASDEQYF; CDR3nt: TGCAGCGTGCACCGGCTGGCCAGCGACGAGCAGTACTTC; v_gene: TRBV29-1; j_gene: TRBJ2-7; abundance: .; d_gene: .
CDR3aa: CASSALTGYGYTF; CDR3nt: TGTGCCAGCAGCGCCTTGACAGGGTACGGCTACACCTTC; v_gene: TRBV9; j_gene: TRBJ1-2; abundance: .; d_gene: TRBD1
CDR3aa: CASRFSPTSTDTQYF; CDR3nt: TGTGCCAGCAGGTTCTCCCCCACTAGCACAGATACGCAGTATTTT; v_gene: TRBV2; j_gene: TRBJ2-3; abundance: .; d_gene: .
CDR3aa: CASSVGTGRASYEQYF; CDR3nt: TGTGCCAGCAGCGTAGGGACAGGCCGAGCCTCTTACGAGCAGTACTTC; v_gene: TRBV9; j_gene: TRBJ2-7; abundance: .; d_gene: TRBD1
CDR3aa: CSVGGGMNTEAFF; CDR3nt: TGCAGCGTTGGGGGGGGGATGAACACTGAAGCTTTCTTT; v_gene: TRBV29-1; j_gene: TRBJ1-1; abundance: few; d_gene: .
CDR3aa: CASSFGGQGYHYEQYF; CDR3nt: TGCGCCAGCAGCTTCGGCGGACAGGGGTATCACTACGAGCAGTACTTC; v_gene: TRBV5-1; j_gene: TRBJ2-7; abundance: .; d_gene: TRBD1
CDR3aa: CSVVDSEAFF; CDR3nt: TGCAGCGTTGTAGACTCCGAAGCTTTCTTT; v_gene: TRBV29-1; j_gene: TRBJ1-1; abundance: once; d_gene: .
CDR3aa: CASRLAAYNEQFF; CDR3nt: TGTGCCAGTAGACTAGCGGCGTACAATGAGCAGTTCTTC; v_gene: TRBV19; j_gene: TRBJ2-1; abundance: .; d_gene: TRBD2
CDR3aa: CACDRYYGYTF; CDR3nt: TGTGCCTGCGACAGATACTATGGCTACACCTTC; v_gene: TRBV30; j_gene: TRBJ1-2; abundance: few; d_gene: .
CDR3aa: CAWNPGPQGVETGELFF; CDR3nt: TGTGCCTGGAATCCCGGACCCCAGGGGGTAGAAACCGGGGAGCTGTTTTTT; v_gene: TRBV30; j_gene: TRBJ2-2; abundance: .; d_gene: TRBD1
CDR3aa: CASAPGVSNYGYTF; CDR3nt: TGTGCCAGCGCCCCCGGGGTTTCTAACTATGGCTACACCTTC; v_gene: TRBV18; j_gene: TRBJ1-2; abundance: .; d_gene: .
CDR3aa: CASSLSRSEKLFF; CDR3nt: TGTGCCAGCAGTTTATCGAGGAGCGAAAAACTGTTTTTT; v_gene: TRBV27; j_gene: TRBJ1-4; abundance: .; d_gene: .
CDR3aa: CASSLATQERVPLMQYF; CDR3nt: TGTGCCAGCAGCTTAGCGACCCAGGAGCGGGTCCCTTTAATGCAGTATTTT; v_gene: TRBV7-2; j_gene: TRBJ2-3; abundance: .; d_gene: .
CDR3aa: CSVGFTSGNTGELFF; CDR3nt: TGCAGCGTTGGTTTCACTAGCGGGAACACCGGGGAGCTGTTTTTT; v_gene: TRBV29-1; j_gene: TRBJ2-2; abundance: few; d_gene: TRBD2
CDR3aa: CASSLPGQGLRGYTF; CDR3nt: TGTGCCAGCAGTTTACCGGGACAGGGGCTTAGAGGCTACACCTTC; v_gene: TRBV28; j_gene: TRBJ1-2; abundance: .; d_gene: TRBD1
CDR3aa: CASKGVRGTDTQYF; CDR3nt: TGTGCCAGCAAGGGGGTCAGGGGCACAGATACGCAGTATTTT; v_gene: TRBV2; j_gene: TRBJ2-3; abundance: once; d_gene: .
CDR3aa: CASSLGTGVINVLTF; CDR3nt: TGTGCCAGCAGCCTAGGGACAGGTGTAATCAACGTCCTGACTTTC; v_gene: TRBV7-6; j_gene: TRBJ2-6; abundance: .; d_gene: TRBD1
CDR3aa: CASSLEASGTTDTQYF; CDR3nt: TGCGCCAGCAGCTTGGAGGCTAGCGGGACGACAGATACGCAGTATTTT; v_gene: TRBV5-1; j_gene: TRBJ2-3; abundance: .; d_gene: TRBD2
CDR3aa: CASKWELAGGGEQYF; CDR3nt: TGTGCCAGCAAGTGGGAACTAGCGGGAGGGGGCGAGCAGTACTTC; v_gene: TRBV28; j_gene: TRBJ2-7; abundance: .; d_gene: TRBD2
CDR3aa: CASSQGQGSYEQYF; CDR3nt: TGTGCCAGCTCACAGGGACAGGGCTCCTACGAGCAGTACTTC; v_gene: TRBV18; j_gene: TRBJ2-7; abundance: .; d_gene: TRBD1
CDR3aa: CASSETGSYEQYF; CDR3nt: TGTGCCAGCAGTGAGACAGGGTCGTACGAGCAGTACTTC; v_gene: TRBV6-1; j_gene: TRBJ2-7; abundance: .; d_gene: TRBD1
CDR3aa: CAWTREETQYF; CDR3nt: TGTGCCTGGACTAGAGAAGAGACCCAGTACTTC; v_gene: TRBV30; j_gene: TRBJ2-5; abundance: .; d_gene: .
CDR3aa: CACRGLAQGYNEQFF; CDR3nt: TGTGCCTGTAGGGGGCTCGCCCAGGGTTATAATGAGCAGTTCTTC; v_gene: TRBV6-1; j_gene: TRBJ2-1; abundance: .; d_gene: TRBD1
CDR3aa: CSVGMGEGEQYF; CDR3nt: TGCAGCGTTGGGATGGGGGAGGGGGAGCAGTACTTC; v_gene: TRBV29-1; j_gene: TRBJ2-7; abundance: .; d_gene: TRBD2
CDR3aa: CSAQRGQASEAFF; CDR3nt: TGCAGCGCTCAAAGGGGGCAGGCCTCTGAAGCTTTCTTT; v_gene: TRBV29-1; j_gene: TRBJ1-1; abundance: .; d_gene: TRBD1
CDR3aa: CASSQGQSPSTVLTF; CDR3nt: TGCGCCAGCAGCCAAGGGCAGTCACCCTCCACCGTCCTGACTTTC; v_gene: TRBV4-1; j_gene: TRBJ2-6; abundance: .; d_gene: .
CDR3aa: CASSLDPRLQTGGMNTEAFF; CDR3nt: TGTGCCAGCAGCTTAGATCCCCGCCTCCAGACAGGGGGGATGAACACTGAAGCTTTCTTT; v_gene: TRBV11-2; j_gene: TRBJ1-1; abundance: .; d_gene: TRBD1
CDR3aa: CASSLEGQGEQPQHF; CDR3nt: TGCGCCAGCAGCCTGGAGGGGCAGGGCGAGCAGCCCCAGCATTTT; v_gene: TRBV5-1; j_gene: TRBJ1-5; abundance: .; d_gene: .